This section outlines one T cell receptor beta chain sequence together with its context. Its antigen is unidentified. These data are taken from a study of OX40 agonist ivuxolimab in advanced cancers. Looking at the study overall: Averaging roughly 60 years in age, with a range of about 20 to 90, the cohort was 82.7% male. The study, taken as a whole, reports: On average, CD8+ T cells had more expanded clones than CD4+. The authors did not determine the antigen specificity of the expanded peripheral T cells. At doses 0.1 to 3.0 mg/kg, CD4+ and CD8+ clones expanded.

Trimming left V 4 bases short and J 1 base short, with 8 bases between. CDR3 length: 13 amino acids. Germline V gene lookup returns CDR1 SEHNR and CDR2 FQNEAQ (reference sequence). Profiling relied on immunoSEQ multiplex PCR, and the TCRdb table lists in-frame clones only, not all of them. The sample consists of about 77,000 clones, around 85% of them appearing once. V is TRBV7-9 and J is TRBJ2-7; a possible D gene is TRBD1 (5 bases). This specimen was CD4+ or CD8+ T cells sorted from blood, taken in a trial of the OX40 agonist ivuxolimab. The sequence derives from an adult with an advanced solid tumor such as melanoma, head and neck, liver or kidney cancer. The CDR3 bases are TGTGCCAGCAGCTCCTACAGGTCCTACGAGCAGTACTTC. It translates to CASSSYRSYEQYF. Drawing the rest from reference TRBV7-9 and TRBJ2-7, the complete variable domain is DTGVSQNPRHKITKRGQNVTFRCDPISEHNRLYWYRQTLGQGPEFLTYFQNEAQLEKSRLLSDRFSAERPKGSFSTLEIQRTEQGDSAMYLCASSSYRSYEQYFGPGTRLTVT.